Presented here are 23 T cell receptor beta chains from one specimen sequenced in a study of T cells of healthy individuals. MiXCR, applied by TCRdb to the 5' RACE reads, yields one record per CDR3 protein. Of 90,000 to 100,000 distinct CDR3 sequences listed, roughly 15% are singletons. These receptors originate from a human donor in good health.

The chain carries TRBV19 and TRBJ1-2; no firm D call. Germline values: CDR1 LNHDA, CDR2 SQIVND (reference sequence). This CDR3 is 15 amino acids long. With 1 base removed from V and 4 bases from J, the gap between germline ends came to 13 bases. CDR3 sequence reads: CASSIGVAGFYGYTF. The CDR3 bases are TGTGCCAGTAGTATAGGAGTTGCGGGGTTCTATGGCTACACCTTC.

This clonotype was recorded a few times. The V call is TRBV7-2, the J call TRBJ2-5; maybe TRBD2 (6 bases). Deletions cut 2 bases from V and 3 bases from J, with 10 bases between. This CDR3 has 14 residues. The germline V gene has CDR1 SGHTA and CDR2 FQGNSA. The CDR3 reads CASSLYWGEETQYF. The DNA for the CDR3 is TGTGCCAGCAGCTTATACTGGGGGGAAGAGACCCAGTACTTC.

This clonotype was counted ten times or more. CDR3 sequence: CSAGQGVDETQYF. DNA of the CDR3: TGCAGTGCTGGACAGGGGGTCGATGAGACCCAGTACTTC. The chain employs TRBV20-1 and TRBJ2-5; 10 bases align to TRBD1. With 5 bases clipped from V and 5 bases from J, the junction kept 5 bases outside the gene matches. Germline V gives CDR1 DFQATT, CDR2 SNEGSKA (reference sequence). The CDR3 spans 13 residues.

On this clonotype: One base away lies a much larger clone, so this may be a sequencing read error. The rearrangement joins TRBV19 to TRBJ2-5, with 11 positions matching TRBD2. CDR1 is LNHDA, CDR2 SQIVND, per germline (reference sequence). Trimming removed 4 bases from V and 5 bases from J; junction bases left unmatched: 6. The CDR3 is 15 amino acids. The CDR3 reads CASSTTSGVMETQYF. The CDR3 DNA sequence: TGTGCCAGTAGTACGACTAGCGGGGTCATGGAGACCCAGTACTTC.

The chain carries TRBV6-6 and TRBJ2-1, with TRBD2 matching over 11 bases. The V gene's germline CDR1 is MNHNY and CDR2 SVGAGI (reference sequence). This CDR3 comprises 16 residues. J was trimmed by 7 bases and V by 5 bases; bases with no gene match: 10. The CDR3 DNA is TGTGCCAGCAGTAGCTTCGGGACTAGCGGTAGGAATGAGCAGTTCTTC. This sequence encodes CASSSFGTSGRNEQFF.

V gene TRBV18 combines with J gene TRBJ2-2, with D uncertain. The CDR3 covers 17 residues. The germline CDR1 and CDR2 sequences are KGHSH and LQKENI. Deletions cut 0 bases from V and 3 bases from J, with 14 bases between. CDR3 loop: CASSPPGKDLDTGELFF. CDR3 DNA sequence: TGTGCCAGCTCACCACCAGGGAAAGACCTAGACACCGGGGAGCTGTTTTTT.

This clonotype was seen many times. The chain has TRBV13 and TRBJ1-2; the match to TRBD1 covers 12 bases. This CDR3 region has 15 residues. The ends lost 5 bases at V and 4 bases at J; junction bases unmatched: 5. Germline V gives CDR1 PRHDT, CDR2 FYEKMQ (reference sequence). The CDR3 DNA reads as TGTGCCAGCAGCCTCGGGACAGGGGGCGGCTATGGCTACACCTTC. It specifies CASSLGTGGGYGYTF.

At least ten counts were recorded for this clonotype. The chain recombines TRBV9 with TRBJ1-1; the D gene is possibly TRBD1 (5 bases). CDR3 size: 14 residues. Trimming removed 5 bases at V and 4 bases at J, with 15 bases between. Germline V gives CDR1 SGDLS, CDR2 YYNGEE. CDR3 bases: TGTGCCAGCAGTGGAGCTGGCAGGGTCACTGAAGCTTTCTTT. Residues: CASSGAGRVTEAFF.

In this sample, this clonotype turned up many times. In nucleotides, the CDR3 is TGTGCCAGCAGCCACGGGGGGGGAGCCAAAAACATTCAGTACTTC. Protein sequence: CASSHGGGAKNIQYF. The chain couples TRBV7-8 to TRBJ2-4; 8 bases match TRBD2. V lost 5 bases, J lost 0 bases, and 3 bases stayed unmatched. CDR1 and CDR2 from the germline V gene are SGHVS and FQNEAQ. CDR3 length: 15 residues. The full variable domain, its missing parts supplied by reference TRBV7-8 and TRBJ2-4, is GAGVSQSPRYKVAKRGQDVALRCDPISGHVSLFWYQQALGQGPEFLTYFQNEAQLDKSGLPSDRFFAERPEGSVSTLKIQRTQQEDSAVYLCASSHGGGAKNIQYFGAGTRLSVL.

This clonotype was seen ten or more times. V usage is TRBV6-1 and J usage is TRBJ1-5; 8 nucleotides match TRBD1. CDR1 MNHNS and CDR2 SASEGT come from the germline V gene. The CDR3 is 16 residues long. Trimming at V came to 6 bases and at J to 2 bases, leaving 9 bases not matched to a gene. The CDR3 sequence: CASRSGGLMGNQPQHF. CDR3 sequence (DNA): TGTGCCAGCAGGTCAGGGGGCCTGATGGGCAATCAGCCCCAGCATTTT.

The chain is built from TRBV7-9 and TRBJ2-4; D remains ambiguous. This CDR3 region has 16 residues. Germline assignment: CDR1 SEHNR and CDR2 FQNEAQ (reference sequence). The V end lost 5 bases, the J end lost 2 bases, and 16 bases lay between the germline ends. The CDR3 nucleotides read TGTGCCAGCAGCACGACCGAGCTTATGACCAAAAACATTCAGTACTTC. Residues: CASSTTELMTKNIQYF.

This chain links TRBV6-2 or TRBV6-3 with TRBJ1-4; no clear D. Trimming left V 6 bases short and J 7 bases short, with 15 bases between. From germline, CDR1 is MNHEY and CDR2 SVGEGT. This CDR3 spans 14 amino acids. The CDR3 protein is CASRNTLGGEKLFF. The CDR3 DNA reads as TGTGCCAGCAGGAACACCCTCGGCGGTGAAAAACTGTTTTTT.

The V and J genes are TRBV4-2 and TRBJ2-5; 8 bases fit TRBD2. CDR1 and CDR2 from the germline V gene are LGHNA and YNFKEQ. This CDR3 comprises 16 residues. The junction had 4 bases not matched to a gene; V was cut back by 0 bases and J by 1 base. The CDR3 reads CASSQDDLAGQETQYF. The DNA for the CDR3 is TGTGCCAGCAGCCAAGATGACCTAGCGGGCCAAGAGACCCAGTACTTC.

This clonotype has just a few counts. The V gene is TRBV12-3 or TRBV12-4, the J gene TRBJ1-1, with D unclear. The CDR3 length is 11 residues. V was pared by 6 bases and J by 10 bases, with 12 bases between. The CDR3 loop reads CASSQAPVAFF. The CDR3 DNA sequence: TGTGCCAGCAGCCAGGCTCCTGTAGCTTTCTTT.

The sample holds a few counts of this clonotype. The chain is built from TRBV29-1 and TRBJ2-3; TRBD2 matches at 7 bases. Trimming took 4 bases from V and 4 from J; bases not matched to a gene: 5. Germline CDR1 reads SQVTM; CDR2 reads ANQGSEA. CDR3 length: 13 residues. The CDR3 bases are TGCAGCGTTGTTAAGACTAGCTCAGATACGCAGTATTTT. Translation: CSVVKTSSDTQYF.

This sequence joins TRBV15 and TRBJ1-4, with 7 bases that match TRBD1. CDR1 LNHNV and CDR2 YYDKDF come from the germline V gene (reference sequence). J gave up 5 bases and V 1 base, and 1 base lay outside the gene matches. CDR3 size: 14 residues. CDR3 in amino acids: CATSRGQGNEKLFF. The CDR3 bases are TGTGCCACCAGCAGAGGACAGGGCAATGAAAAACTGTTTTTT.

This clonotype was observed many times. J is TRBJ1-4 and V is TRBV7-2; no reliable D call. The V end was cut by 2 bases, the J end by 4 bases, with 5 bases between. Per germline, CDR1 SGHTA and CDR2 FQGNSA. This CDR3 has 13 residues. The CDR3 loop is CASSLRHNEKLFF. In DNA form, the CDR3 reads TGTGCCAGCAGCTTACGGCATAATGAAAAACTGTTTTTT.

This clonotype was seen ten or more times. The CDR3 region is CASSLEGRNTEAFF. CDR3 in DNA: TGTGCCAGCAGCTTAGAGGGTCGGAACACTGAAGCTTTCTTT. V and J are TRBV7-2 and TRBJ1-1; D remains ambiguous. The CDR3 has 14 amino acids. Germline V CDR1 and CDR2: SGHTA, FQGNSA. Trimming cost V 1 base and J 1 base, with 7 bases left between them. Full variable domain (missing parts from reference TRBV7-2 and TRBJ1-1): GAGVSQSPSNKVTEKGKDVELRCDPISGHTALYWYRQSLGQGLEFLIYFQGNSAPDKSGLPSDRFSAERTGGSVSTLTIQRTQQEDSAVYLCASSLEGRNTEAFFGQGTRLTVV.

The chain combines TRBV4-2 with TRBJ2-7; TRBD2 agrees at 8 bases. After removal of 0 bases from V and 3 bases from J, the junction contained 7 bases not matched to a gene. The CDR3 has 16 amino acids. Germline V lookup: CDR1 LGHNA, CDR2 YNFKEQ. The chain's CDR3 is CASSQDFSGNLYEQYF. DNA of the CDR3: TGTGCCAGCAGCCAAGATTTTAGCGGGAACCTCTACGAGCAGTACTTC.

The chain has TRBV11-2 and TRBJ1-4; possibly TRBD1 for D (5 bases). The CDR3 totals 15 residues. Trimming stripped 5 bases from V and 8 bases from J, with 18 bases between. Germline assignment: CDR1 SGHAT and CDR2 FQNNGV. Here the CDR3 reads CASSAGTASPEKLFF. The CDR3 bases are TGTGCCAGCAGCGCAGGGACGGCGAGCCCCGAAAAACTGTTTTTT.

This clonotype was detected ten times or more. The chain joins TRBV5-1 to TRBJ2-7; no clear D gene. V lost 2 bases and J 3 bases, leaving 6 bases between the germline ends. Germline V gene data show CDR1 as SGHRS and CDR2 as YFSETQ. The CDR3 runs 12 residues. The CDR3 is CASSLDHYEQYF. CDR3 sequence (DNA): TGCGCCAGCAGCTTAGATCACTACGAGCAGTACTTC.

About this clonotype itself: A much more abundant neighbour one base away suggests this may be a read error. The V and J genes are TRBV28 and TRBJ1-2; 8 bases are a match to TRBD1. The CDR3 runs 14 residues. Germline values: CDR1 MDHEN, CDR2 SYDVKM. Here the CDR3 reads CVSRVQGESYGYTF. The CDR3 DNA reads TGTGTCAGCAGAGTACAGGGGGAGAGCTATGGCTACACCTTC.

The chain employs TRBV4-3 and TRBJ1-2, with 7 bases fitting TRBD1. Losses at the gene ends were 1 base for V and 7 bases for J; bases not matched to a gene: 3. This CDR3 has 13 amino acids. Germline CDR1 reads LGHNA; CDR2 reads YSLEER. This chain's CDR3 is CASSQVRTGGYTF. CDR3 nucleotide sequence: TGCGCCAGCAGCCAAGTCAGGACAGGTGGCTACACCTTC.